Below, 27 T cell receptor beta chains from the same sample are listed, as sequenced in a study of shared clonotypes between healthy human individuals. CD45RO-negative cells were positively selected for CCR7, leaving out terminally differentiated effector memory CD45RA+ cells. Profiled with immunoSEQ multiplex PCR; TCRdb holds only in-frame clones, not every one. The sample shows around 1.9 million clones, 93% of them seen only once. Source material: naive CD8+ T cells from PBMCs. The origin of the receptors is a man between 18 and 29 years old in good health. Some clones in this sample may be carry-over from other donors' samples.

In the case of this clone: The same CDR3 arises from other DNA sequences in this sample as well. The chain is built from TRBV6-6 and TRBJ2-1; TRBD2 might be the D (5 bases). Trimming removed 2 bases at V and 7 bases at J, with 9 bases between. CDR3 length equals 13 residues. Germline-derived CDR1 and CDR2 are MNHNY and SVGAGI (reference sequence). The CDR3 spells CASSYSEGNEQFF. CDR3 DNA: TGTGCCAGCAGTTACAGTGAGGGAAATGAGCAGTTCTTC.

The CDR3 loop reads CASSNRLAGGENTGELFF. The CDR3 coding sequence is TGTGCCAGCAGCAACCGCTTGGCAGGGGGCGAGAACACCGGGGAGCTGTTTTTT. The V and J genes are TRBV7-9 and TRBJ2-2, with TRBD1 matching 8 bases. V was clipped by 5 bases and J by 1 base; unmatched bases: 12. CDR1 is SEHNR, CDR2 FQNEAQ, per germline (reference sequence). The CDR3 runs to 18 residues. The whole variable domain, filled in from reference TRBV7-9 and TRBJ2-2, reads DTGVSQNPRHKITKRGQNVTFRCDPISEHNRLYWYRQTLGQGPEFLTYFQNEAQLEKSRLLSDRFSAERPKGSFSTLEIQRTEQGDSAMYLCASSNRLAGGENTGELFFGEGSRLTVL.

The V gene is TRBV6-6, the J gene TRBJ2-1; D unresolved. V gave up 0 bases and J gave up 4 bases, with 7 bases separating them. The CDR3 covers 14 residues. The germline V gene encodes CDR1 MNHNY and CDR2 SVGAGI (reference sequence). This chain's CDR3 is CASSYSGGYNEQFF. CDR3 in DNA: TGTGCCAGCAGTTACTCAGGTGGATACAATGAGCAGTTCTTC.

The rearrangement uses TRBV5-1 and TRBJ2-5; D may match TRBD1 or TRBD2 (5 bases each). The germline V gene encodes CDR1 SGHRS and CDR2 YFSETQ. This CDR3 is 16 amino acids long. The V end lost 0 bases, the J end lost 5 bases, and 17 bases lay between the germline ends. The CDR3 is CASSLEWTPEGETQYF. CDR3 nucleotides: TGCGCCAGCAGCTTGGAATGGACCCCCGAGGGGGAGACCCAGTACTTC.

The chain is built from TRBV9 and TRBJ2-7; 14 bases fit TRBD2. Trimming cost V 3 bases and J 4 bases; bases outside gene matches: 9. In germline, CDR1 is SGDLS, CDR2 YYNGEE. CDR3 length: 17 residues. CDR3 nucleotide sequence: TGTGCCAGCAGCGATAATCCGGGACTAGCGGGAGTTTACGAGCAGTACTTC. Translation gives CASSDNPGLAGVYEQYF. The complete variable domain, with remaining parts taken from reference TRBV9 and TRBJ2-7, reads DSGVTQTPKHLITATGQRVTLRCSPRSGDLSVYWYQQSLDQGLQFLIQYYNGEERAKGNILERFSAQQFPDLHSELNLSSLELGDSALYFCASSDNPGLAGVYEQYFGPGTRLTVT.

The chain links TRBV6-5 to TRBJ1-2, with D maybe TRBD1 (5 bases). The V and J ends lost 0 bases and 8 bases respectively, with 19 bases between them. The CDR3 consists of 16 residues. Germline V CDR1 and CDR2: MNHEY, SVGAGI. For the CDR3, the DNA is TGTGCCAGCAGTTACTCTAGGACAAGCAGCGGGAGCGGCTACACCTTC. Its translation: CASSYSRTSSGSGYTF.

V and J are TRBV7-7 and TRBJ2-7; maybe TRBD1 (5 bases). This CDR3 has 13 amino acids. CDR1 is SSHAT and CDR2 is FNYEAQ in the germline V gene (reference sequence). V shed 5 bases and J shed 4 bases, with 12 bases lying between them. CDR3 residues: CASSPWQGYEQYF. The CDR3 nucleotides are TGTGCCAGCAGCCCTTGGCAGGGTTACGAGCAGTACTTC.

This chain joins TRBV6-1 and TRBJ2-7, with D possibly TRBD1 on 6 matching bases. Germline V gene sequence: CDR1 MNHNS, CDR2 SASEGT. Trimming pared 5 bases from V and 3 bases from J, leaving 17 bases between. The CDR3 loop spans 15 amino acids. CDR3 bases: TGTGCCAGCAGTTGGACAGTTGGGATCATCTACGAGCAGTACTTC. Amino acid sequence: CASSWTVGIIYEQYF.

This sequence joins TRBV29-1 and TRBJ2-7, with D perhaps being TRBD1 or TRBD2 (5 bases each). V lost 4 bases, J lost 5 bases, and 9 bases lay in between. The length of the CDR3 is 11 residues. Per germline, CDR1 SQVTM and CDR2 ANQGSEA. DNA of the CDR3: TGCAGCGTTGGGGACCTCGACGAGCAGTACTTC. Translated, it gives CSVGDLDEQYF.

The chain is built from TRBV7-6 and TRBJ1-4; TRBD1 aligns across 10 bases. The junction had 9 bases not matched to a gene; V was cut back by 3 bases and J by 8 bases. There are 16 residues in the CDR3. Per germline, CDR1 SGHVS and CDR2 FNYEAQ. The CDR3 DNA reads TGTGCCAGCAGCTTGACAGGGGGCGCAATATGGGAAAAACTGTTTTTT. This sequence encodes CASSLTGGAIWEKLFF.

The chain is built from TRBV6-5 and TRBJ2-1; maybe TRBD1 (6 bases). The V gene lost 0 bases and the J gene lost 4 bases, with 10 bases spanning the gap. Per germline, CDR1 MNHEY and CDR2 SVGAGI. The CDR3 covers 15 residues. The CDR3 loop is CASSYSDTGYNEQFF. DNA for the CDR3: TGTGCCAGCAGTTACTCGGATACAGGGTACAATGAGCAGTTCTTC.

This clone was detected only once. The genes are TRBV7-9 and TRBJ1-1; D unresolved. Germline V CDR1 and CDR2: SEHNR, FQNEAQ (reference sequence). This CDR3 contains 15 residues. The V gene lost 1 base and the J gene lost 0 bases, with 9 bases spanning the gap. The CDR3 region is CASSLGYGMNTEAFF. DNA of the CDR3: TGTGCCAGCAGCTTAGGTTACGGGATGAACACTGAAGCTTTCTTT.

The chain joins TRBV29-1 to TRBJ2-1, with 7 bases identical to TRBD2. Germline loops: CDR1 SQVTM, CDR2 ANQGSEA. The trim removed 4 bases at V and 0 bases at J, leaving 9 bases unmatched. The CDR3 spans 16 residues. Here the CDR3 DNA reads TGCAGCGTTGCCAGCGGGGTTCTTAGCTCCTACAATGAGCAGTTCTTC. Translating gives CSVASGVLSSYNEQFF.

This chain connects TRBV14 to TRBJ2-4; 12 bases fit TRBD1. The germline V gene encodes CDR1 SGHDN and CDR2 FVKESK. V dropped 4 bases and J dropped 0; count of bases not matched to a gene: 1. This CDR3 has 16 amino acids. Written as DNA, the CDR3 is TGTGCCAGCAGCCCGGGACAGGGGGCAGCCAAAAACATTCAGTACTTC. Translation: CASSPGQGAAKNIQYF.

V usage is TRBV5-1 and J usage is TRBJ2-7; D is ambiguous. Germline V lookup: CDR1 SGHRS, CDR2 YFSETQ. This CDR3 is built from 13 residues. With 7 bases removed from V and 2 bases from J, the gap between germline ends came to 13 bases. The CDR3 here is CASRASATYEQYF. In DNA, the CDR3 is TGCGCCAGCCGTGCGTCGGCTACCTACGAGCAGTACTTC.

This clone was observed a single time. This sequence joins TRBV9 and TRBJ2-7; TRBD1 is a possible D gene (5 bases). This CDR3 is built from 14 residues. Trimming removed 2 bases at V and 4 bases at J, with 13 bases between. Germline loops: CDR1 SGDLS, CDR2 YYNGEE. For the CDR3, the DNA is TGTGCCAGCAGCGTCGAGCCAGGGTTATACGAGCAGTACTTC. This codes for CASSVEPGLYEQYF. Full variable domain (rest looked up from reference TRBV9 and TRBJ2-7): DSGVTQTPKHLITATGQRVTLRCSPRSGDLSVYWYQQSLDQGLQFLIQYYNGEERAKGNILERFSAQQFPDLHSELNLSSLELGDSALYFCASSVEPGLYEQYFGPGTRLTVT.

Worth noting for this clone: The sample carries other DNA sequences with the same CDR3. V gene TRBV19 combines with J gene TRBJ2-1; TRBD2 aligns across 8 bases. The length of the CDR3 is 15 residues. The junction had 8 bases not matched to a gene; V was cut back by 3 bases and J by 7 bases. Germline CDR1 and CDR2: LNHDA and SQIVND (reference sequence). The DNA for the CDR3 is TGTGCCAGTAGTATCGACCGGGAGGGCCGTAATGAGCAGTTCTTC. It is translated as CASSIDREGRNEQFF.

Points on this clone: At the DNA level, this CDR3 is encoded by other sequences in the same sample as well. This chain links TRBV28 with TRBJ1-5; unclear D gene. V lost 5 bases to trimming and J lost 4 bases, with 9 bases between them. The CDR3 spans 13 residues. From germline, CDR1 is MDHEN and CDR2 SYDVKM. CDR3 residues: CASSLLSNQPQHF. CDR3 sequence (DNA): TGTGCCAGCAGTCTCCTCTCAAATCAGCCCCAGCATTTT.

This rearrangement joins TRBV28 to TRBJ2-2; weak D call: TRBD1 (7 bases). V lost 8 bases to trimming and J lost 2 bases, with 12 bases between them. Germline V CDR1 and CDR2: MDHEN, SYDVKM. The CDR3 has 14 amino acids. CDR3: CASGRDSNTGELFF. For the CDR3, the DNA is TGTGCCAGCGGGCGGGACAGCAACACCGGGGAGCTGTTTTTT.

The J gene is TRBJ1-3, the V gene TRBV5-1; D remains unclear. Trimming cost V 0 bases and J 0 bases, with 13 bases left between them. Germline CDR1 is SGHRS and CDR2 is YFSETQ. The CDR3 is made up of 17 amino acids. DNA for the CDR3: TGCGCCAGCAGCTTGGCCGTTGACGGCGACTCTGGAAACACCATATATTTT. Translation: CASSLAVDGDSGNTIYF. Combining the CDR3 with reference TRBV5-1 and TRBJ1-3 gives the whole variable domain KAGVTQTPRYLIKTRGQQVTLSCSPISGHRSVSWYQQTPGQGLQFLFEYFSETQRNKGNFPGRFSGRQFSNSRSEMNVSTLELGDSALYLCASSLAVDGDSGNTIYFGEGSWLTVV.

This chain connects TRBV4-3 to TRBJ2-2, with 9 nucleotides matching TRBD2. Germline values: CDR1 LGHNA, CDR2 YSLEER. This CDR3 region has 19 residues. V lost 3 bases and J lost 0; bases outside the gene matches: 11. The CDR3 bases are TGCGCCAGCAGCCACGACGTCGGGCGGGAGGGACCGAACACCGGGGAGCTGTTTTTT. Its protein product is CASSHDVGREGPNTGELFF.

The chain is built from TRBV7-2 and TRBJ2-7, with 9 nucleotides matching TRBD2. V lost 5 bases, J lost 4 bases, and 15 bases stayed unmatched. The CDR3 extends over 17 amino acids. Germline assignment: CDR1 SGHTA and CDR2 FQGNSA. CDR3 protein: CASSQPQSGRSPYEQYF. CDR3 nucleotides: TGTGCCAGCAGCCAACCACAGAGCGGGAGGAGCCCATACGAGCAGTACTTC.

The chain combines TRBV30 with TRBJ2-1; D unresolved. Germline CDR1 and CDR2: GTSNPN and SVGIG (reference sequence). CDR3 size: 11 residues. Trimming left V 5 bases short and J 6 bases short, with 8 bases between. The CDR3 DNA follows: TGTGCCTGGGGCGTGGGCAATGAGCAGTTCTTC. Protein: CAWGVGNEQFF. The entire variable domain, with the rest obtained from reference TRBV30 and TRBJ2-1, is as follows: SQTIHQWPATLVQPVGSPLSLECTVEGTSNPNLYWYRQAAGRGLQLLFYSVGIGQISSEVPQNLSASRPQDRQFILSSKKLLLSDSGFYLCAWGVGNEQFFGPGTRLTVL.

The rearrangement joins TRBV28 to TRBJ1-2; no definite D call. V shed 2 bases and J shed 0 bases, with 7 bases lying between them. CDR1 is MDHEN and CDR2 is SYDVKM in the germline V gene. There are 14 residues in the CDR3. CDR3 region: CASSLIQANYGYTF. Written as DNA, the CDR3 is TGTGCCAGCAGTTTAATCCAGGCTAACTATGGCTACACCTTC.

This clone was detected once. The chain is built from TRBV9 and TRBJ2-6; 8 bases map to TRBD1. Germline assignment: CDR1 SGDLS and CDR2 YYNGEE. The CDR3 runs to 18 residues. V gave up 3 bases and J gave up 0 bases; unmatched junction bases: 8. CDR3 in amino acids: CASSARGHLLSGANVLTF. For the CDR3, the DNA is TGTGCCAGCAGCGCCAGGGGGCATCTACTCTCTGGGGCCAACGTCCTGACTTTC.

The CDR3 loop reads CASSIGTLQPQHF. For the CDR3, the DNA is TGTGCCAGTAGTATCGGGACGCTTCAGCCCCAGCATTTT. This sequence joins TRBV19 and TRBJ1-5, with D possibly matching TRBD1 (5 bases). Trimming took off 3 bases at V and 6 bases at J, with 9 bases between the two ends. This CDR3 is built from 13 residues. The germline gives CDR1 LNHDA, CDR2 SQIVND (reference sequence).

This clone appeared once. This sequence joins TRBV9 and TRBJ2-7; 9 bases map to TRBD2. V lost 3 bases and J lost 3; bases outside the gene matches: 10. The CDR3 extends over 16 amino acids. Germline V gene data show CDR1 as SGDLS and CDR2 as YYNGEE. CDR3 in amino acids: CASSASGTSIVYEQYF. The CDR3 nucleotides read TGTGCCAGCAGCGCGTCCGGGACTAGCATCGTCTACGAGCAGTACTTC.